The 19 T cell receptor beta chains in this list originate from one sample, sequenced in a study of shared clonotypes between healthy human individuals. Naive CD8 cells lacked CD45RO and underwent positive selection for CCR7, leaving out terminally differentiated effector memory CD45RA+ cells. Some clones are missing from TCRdb's copy, which holds only in-frame ones; the method was immunoSEQ multiplex PCR. The table has nearly 2 million clones, 85% to 95% seen once. Material: naive CD8+ T cells sorted from blood. These receptors came from a man between 18 and 29 years old in good health.

This clone occurred once. The rearrangement joins TRBV4-1 to TRBJ2-5, with 7 bases fitting TRBD2. Losses at the gene ends were 1 base for V and 2 bases for J; bases not matched to a gene: 4. The CDR3 is 15 residues long. Germline V gene data show CDR1 as MGHRA and CDR2 as YSYEKL. CDR3 bases: TGCGCCAGCAGCCAAGCGGGGGGTTCACAAGAGACCCAGTACTTC. It is translated as CASSQAGGSQETQYF.

The chain has TRBV18 and TRBJ2-3, with a weak D call TRBD2 (5 bases). The CDR3 totals 14 residues. V was trimmed by 2 bases and J by 4 bases, leaving 10 bases between them. The germline V gene encodes CDR1 KGHSH and CDR2 LQKENI. The chain's CDR3 is CASSPIGESDTQYF. CDR3 in DNA: TGTGCCAGCTCACCAATCGGGGAATCAGATACGCAGTATTTT.

This chain links TRBV29-1 with TRBJ2-7, with 7 bases identical to TRBD1. The trim removed 0 bases at V and 4 bases at J, leaving 12 bases unmatched. The CDR3 runs 16 residues. Germline V lookup: CDR1 SQVTM, CDR2 ANQGSEA. CDR3 sequence: CSVEDWSMGQPYEQYF. As DNA, the CDR3 is TGCAGCGTTGAAGATTGGAGTATGGGACAGCCATACGAGCAGTACTTC.

V gene TRBV7-9 combines with J gene TRBJ1-4; no firm D call. The V gene's germline CDR1 is SEHNR and CDR2 FQNEAQ (reference sequence). This CDR3 contains 12 residues. V was pared by 5 bases and J by 6 bases, with 7 bases between. The CDR3 DNA is TGTGCCAGCAGCGTCGGAGATGAAAAACTGTTTTTT. This gives the protein CASSVGDEKLFF.

This clone was seen only once. The rearrangement links TRBV5-4 to TRBJ2-7; tentatively, D is TRBD1 (5 bases). The germline V gene has CDR1 SGHNT and CDR2 YYREEE (reference sequence). The CDR3 consists of 13 residues. V lost 5 bases and J 9 bases, leaving 18 bases between the germline ends. In nucleotides, the CDR3 is TGTGCCAGCAGTTCGACAGACCCTAGTTTGCAGTACTTC. Its translation: CASSSTDPSLQYF. Full variable domain (missing parts from reference TRBV5-4 and TRBJ2-7): ETGVTQSPTHLIKTRGQQVTLRCSSQSGHNTVSWYQQALGQGPQFIFQYYREEENGRGNFPPRFSGLQFPNYSSELNVNALELDDSALYLCASSSTDPSLQYFGPGTRLTVT.

The genes are TRBV6-6 and TRBJ1-2; 10 bases fit TRBD1. The V segment lost 2 bases and the J segment 6 bases; nucleotides outside the gene matches: 3. This CDR3 is 14 amino acids long. The germline CDR1 and CDR2 sequences are MNHNY and SVGAGI (reference sequence). The CDR3 protein is CASSYGTGEDGYTF. DNA for the CDR3: TGTGCCAGCAGTTACGGGACAGGGGAGGATGGCTACACCTTC.

The chain has TRBV7-6 and TRBJ2-1; 13 bases align to TRBD2. V was clipped by 3 bases and J by 7 bases; unmatched bases: 6. The CDR3 length is 16 residues. From germline, CDR1 is SGHVS and CDR2 FNYEAQ. For the CDR3, the DNA is TGTGCCAGCAGCTTTAAACCGGGACTAGCGGGAAATGAGCAGTTCTTC. This encodes CASSFKPGLAGNEQFF.

This clone turned up a few times. The gene calls are TRBV7-9 and TRBJ2-7, with 7 bases matching TRBD1. CDR1 SEHNR and CDR2 FQNEAQ come from the germline V gene (reference sequence). With 6 bases clipped from V and 0 bases from J, the junction kept 2 bases outside the gene matches. The CDR3 consists of 13 residues. The CDR3 sequence is CASRGDSSYEQYF. The CDR3 DNA follows: TGTGCCAGCAGGGGGGACAGCTCCTACGAGCAGTACTTC.

The chain links TRBV6-5 to TRBJ2-4; possible D gene TRBD1, 6 bases. CDR3 size: 13 residues. V was shortened by 5 bases and J by 6 bases, with 11 bases between the two germline ends. In germline, CDR1 is MNHEY, CDR2 SVGAGI. The CDR3 nucleotides are TGTGCCAGCAGTCTCGGGACATCAAACATTCAGTACTTC. Protein product: CASSLGTSNIQYF.

On this clone itself: Other DNA sequences in the sample encode the same CDR3. The chain is built from TRBV7-9 and TRBJ2-1; 7 bases align to TRBD1. CDR1 and CDR2 from the germline V gene are SEHNR and FQNEAQ (reference sequence). Trimming removed 3 bases from V and 1 base from J; junction bases left unmatched: 3. The CDR3 length is 15 residues. CDR3 protein: CASSFVQGSYNEQFF. The CDR3 DNA reads as TGTGCCAGCAGCTTTGTACAGGGGTCCTACAATGAGCAGTTCTTC.

The chain has TRBV7-6 and TRBJ2-7, with D possibly TRBD1 on 6 matching bases. There are 15 residues in the CDR3. From germline, CDR1 is SGHVS and CDR2 FNYEAQ. V was cut by 4 bases and J by 4 bases, with 17 bases left in between. This CDR3 is CASSSDSVSSYEQYF. DNA for the CDR3: TGTGCCAGCAGCTCGGACAGCGTATCCTCGTACGAGCAGTACTTC.

The CDR3 bases are TGTGCCTGGAGTCAACTTTTGAACACTGAAGCTTTCTTT. Its translation: CAWSQLLNTEAFF. The chain combines TRBV30 with TRBJ1-1; no reliable D call. Looked up from germline, CDR1 is GTSNPN and CDR2 is SVGIG (reference sequence). The CDR3 runs 13 residues. Trimming removed 2 bases at V and 0 bases at J, with 7 bases between.

This sequence joins TRBV27 and TRBJ2-7; D might be TRBD1 (5 bases). The germline CDR1 and CDR2 sequences are MNHEY and SMNVEV (reference sequence). The ends were cut back, 6 bases at V and 3 bases at J, with 12 bases in the middle. The CDR3 runs to 13 residues. The CDR3 bases are TGTGCCAGCAGCCGAGGACACTTCTACGAGCAGTACTTC. This translates into CASSRGHFYEQYF.

The V and J genes are TRBV4-1 and TRBJ2-1, with TRBD1 identical over 10 bases. The V segment lost 4 bases and the J segment 8 bases; nucleotides outside the gene matches: 11. The CDR3 length is 16 residues. CDR1 is MGHRA, CDR2 YSYEKL, per germline. The CDR3 coding sequence is TGCGCCAGCAGCCGATCCGGGACAGGGGCATCGTATGAGCAGTTCTTC. Its translation is CASSRSGTGASYEQFF.

Turning to this clone: Other DNA variants within this sample encode the same CDR3. The CDR3 region is CASSFAGGYEQYF. CDR3 coding DNA: TGTGCCAGCAGTTTTGCAGGAGGCTACGAGCAGTACTTC. The gene calls are TRBV28 and TRBJ2-7, with a weak D call TRBD2 (5 bases). The V gene lost 3 bases and the J gene lost 3 bases, with 9 bases spanning the gap. The CDR3 length is 13 residues. Germline V CDR1 and CDR2: MDHEN, SYDVKM.

V gene TRBV7-2 combines with J gene TRBJ2-3, with TRBD1 matching 8 bases. V shed 4 bases and J 5 bases; nucleotides not matched to a gene: 8. The CDR3 loop spans 15 amino acids. Germline V gives CDR1 SGHTA, CDR2 FQGNSA. CDR3 bases: TGTGCCAGCAGCTACGACGGACAGGGCGGAGATACGCAGTATTTT. It codes for CASSYDGQGGDTQYF.

The V gene is TRBV13, the J gene TRBJ2-7; D call uncertain. CDR1 is PRHDT and CDR2 is FYEKMQ in the germline V gene (reference sequence). The CDR3 has 15 amino acids. The V end lost 1 base, the J end lost 3 bases, and 13 bases lay between the germline ends. CDR3 in DNA: TGTGCCAGCAGCTTAGCAACGACATCATTCTACGAGCAGTACTTC. Amino acid sequence: CASSLATTSFYEQYF. Based on the CDR3 plus reference TRBV13 and TRBJ2-7, the full variable domain is AAGVIQSPRHLIKEKRETATLKCYPIPRHDTVYWYQQGPGQDPQFLISFYEKMQSDKGSIPDRFSAQQFSDYHSELNMSSLELGDSALYFCASSLATTSFYEQYFGPGTRLTVT.

CDR3 sequence: CASSVAGGAYYEQYF. The CDR3 DNA is TGTGCCAGCAGCGTAGCAGGGGGAGCCTACTACGAGCAGTACTTC. The chain carries TRBV9 and TRBJ2-7; 7 bases are a match to TRBD1. V shed 0 bases, J shed 3 bases, and the junction held 6 bases outside the gene matches. The CDR3 contains 15 residues. Germline lookup yields CDR1 SGDLS and CDR2 YYNGEE. Together with reference TRBV9 and TRBJ2-7, the CDR3 gives the full variable domain: DSGVTQTPKHLITATGQRVTLRCSPRSGDLSVYWYQQSLDQGLQFLIQYYNGEERAKGNILERFSAQQFPDLHSELNLSSLELGDSALYFCASSVAGGAYYEQYFGPGTRLTVT.

V is TRBV29-1 and J is TRBJ2-7; 9 positions match TRBD1. Per germline, CDR1 SQVTM and CDR2 ANQGSEA. CDR3 length equals 14 residues. J gave up 0 bases and V 5 bases, and 5 bases lay outside the gene matches. The CDR3 here is CSVSGQGSSYEQYF. CDR3 nucleotides: TGCAGCGTTTCGGGACAGGGTAGCTCCTACGAGCAGTACTTC.